The clone carrying this T cell receptor beta chain appeared a few times. The data stem from a study of cytomegalovirus exposure and HLA in healthy donors. The CDR3 is made up of 16 amino acids. Looked up from germline, CDR1 is MDHEN and CDR2 is SYDVKM. With 7 bases clipped from V and 5 bases from J, the junction kept 12 bases outside the gene matches. 60 Vbeta and 13 Jbeta primers were used in PCR. Original processing notes: Unique TCR beta chains numbered approximately 80 million in a later analysis, with about 11 million shared. Assay used: immunoSEQ multiplex PCR; TCRdb lists only in-frame clones, some missing. Clone size and V and J calls were adopted from that table, with D and trimming inferred from the DNA. This table holds about 74,000 clones, approximately 77% found once.

The chain couples TRBV28 to TRBJ2-5, with 11 bases that match TRBD1. The sequenced sample was PBMCs. The sequence was collected from a middle-aged woman in good health and CMV-seropositive. The CDR3 bases are TGTGCCAGCACCCTGGGGAGGACAGGGGGCACGGAGACCCAGTACTTC. As protein: CASTLGRTGGTETQYF.